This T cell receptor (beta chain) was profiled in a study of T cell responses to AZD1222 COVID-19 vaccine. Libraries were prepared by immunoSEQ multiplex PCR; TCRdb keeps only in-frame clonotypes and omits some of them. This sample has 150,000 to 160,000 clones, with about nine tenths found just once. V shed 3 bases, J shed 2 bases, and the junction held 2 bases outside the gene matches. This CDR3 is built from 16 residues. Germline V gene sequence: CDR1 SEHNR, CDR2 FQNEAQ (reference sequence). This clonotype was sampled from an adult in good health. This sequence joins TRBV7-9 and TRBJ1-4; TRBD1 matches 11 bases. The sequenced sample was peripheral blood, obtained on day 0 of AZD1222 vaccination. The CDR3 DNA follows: TGTGCCAGCAGCTTGGGGACAGGGGGTACTAATGAAAAACTGTTTTTT. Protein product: CASSLGTGGTNEKLFF.